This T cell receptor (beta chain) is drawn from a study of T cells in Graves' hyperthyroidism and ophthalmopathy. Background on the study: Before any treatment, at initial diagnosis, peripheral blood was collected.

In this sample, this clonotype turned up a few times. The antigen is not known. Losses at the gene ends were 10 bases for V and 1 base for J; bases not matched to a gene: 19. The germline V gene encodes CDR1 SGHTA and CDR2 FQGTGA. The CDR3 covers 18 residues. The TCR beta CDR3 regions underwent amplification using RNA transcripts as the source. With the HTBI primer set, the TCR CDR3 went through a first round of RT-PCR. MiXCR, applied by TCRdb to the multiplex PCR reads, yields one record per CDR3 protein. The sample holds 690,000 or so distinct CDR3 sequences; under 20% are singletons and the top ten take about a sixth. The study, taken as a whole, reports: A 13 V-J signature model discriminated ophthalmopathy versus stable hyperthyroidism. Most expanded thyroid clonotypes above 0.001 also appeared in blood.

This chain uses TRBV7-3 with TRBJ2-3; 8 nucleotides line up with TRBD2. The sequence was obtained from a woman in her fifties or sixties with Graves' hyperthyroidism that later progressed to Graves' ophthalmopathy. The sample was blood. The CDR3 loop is CAITPSGGIPPCTDTQYF. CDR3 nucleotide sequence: TGTGCCATCACCCCCAGCGGGGGAATTCCCCCCTGCACAGATACGCAGTATTTT.